This T cell receptor (beta chain) was identified in a study of T-cell memory formation after mild COVID-19 (dated by TCRdb to about 2021). About the study as a whole: TCR sequence clusters from the two donors were found to be largely donor specific. The cohort was made up of two young adult volunteers, one female and one male, who were previously healthy. T-cell clones expanding and contracting after mild COVID-19 in a couple of donors were tracked by longitudinal TCRalpha and TCRbeta repertoire sequencing. The investigation overall reported the following: SARS-CoV-2 specificity of the second-wave clones peaking on day 37 was not confirmed. Clones that contracted from day 15 to 85 showed balanced CD4/CD8 phenotypes, whereas a second wave of clones that expanded from day 15 to 37 leaned towards CD4+. The study covered only two mild cases, and larger cohorts including severe cases with pre-infection samples were considered necessary. Contracting CD4+ clones turned up mainly in the CM and EM memory subsets, whereas EMRA was where CD8+ clones were enriched. Some responding clones were detected in pre-infection memory, which suggested that pre-existing cross-reactive memory T cells had joined the SARS-CoV-2 response.

TCRdb lists the instrument as Illumina NovaSeq 6000. TCRalpha and TCRbeta cDNA libraries were constructed by 5'RACE with constant-segment primers, with sample barcodes and unique molecular identifiers being introduced. RNA was extracted from every sample with Trizol reagent. Libraries were amplified in two PCR steps, with a second sample barcode and Illumina TruSeq adapters added in the second step. Libraries were sequenced on an Illumina NovaSeq with 2 x 150 bp paired-end reads. The original pipeline was this. With migec v1.2.7, reads were demultiplexed and then collapsed into UMI-guided consensus sequences. Using mixcr v2.1.11, the UMI consensuses were aligned to TRA and TRB V and J templates and assembled into clonotypes. Expanded or contracted clonotypes were those called significant by both edgeR and NoisET, with noise models trained on biological replicates. For edgeR calls, the thresholds were a false discovery rate-adjusted p below 0.01 and a log2 fold-change of 1. PCA with hierarchical clustering of max-normalized trajectories of the 1000 most abundant clonotypes was used as exploratory dynamics analysis. Separately sequenced CD4+ and CD8+ repertoires were used to assign the CD4 or CD8 phenotype of responding clones. TCRdb ran its own pipeline on the public reads, namely fastp trimming at Q25 and MiXCR clone calling, and kept in-frame beta chains. All rows with the same CDR3 protein become a single entry with the most common DNA and genes. Here the V and J calls rest on TCRdb's processing, not on the authors' analysis. This sample gives 90,000 to 120,000 distinct CDR3 sequences in total; around an eighth of them show up just once. The ten largest make up 35% to 40% of the sample.

Ficoll-Paque density gradient centrifugation was used to isolate PBMCs. Its CDR3 holds 17 amino acids, cysteine through phenylalanine. Kept here is only the CDR3 DNA, which spans 51 bases and is read in frame from base 1. The germline V gene encodes CDR1 SGDLS and CDR2 YYNGEE. At the junction V is shortened by 3 bases and J by 7 bases, with 22 bases in between. Only a few counts were recorded for this clonotype. The antigen it recognizes is unknown. Base qualities are not recorded, but no much larger clone differs from it by a single base. Sequencing used PBMCs or a T cell subset sorted from them (not recorded which). The clonotype was recovered from a man in his late teens or twenties who had mild COVID-19 (a few samples of this study predate the infection). The sample titles of this study are shuffled in the database, so cell type and time point are left out; the donor was told from shared clones. Recombination connected TRBV9 to TRBJ2-2; a confident D gene designation cannot be given. The sequence in DNA is TGTGCCAGCAGCGGAGGATCGTCGGGCAGGTCATTCGGGGAGCTGTTTTTT. Protein translation: CASSGGSSGRSFGELFF.